This is a list of T cell receptor beta chains from one sample in a study of long-term antiretroviral therapy in people with HIV. Clones were read by immunoSEQ multiplex PCR, and TCRdb kept only the in-frame ones, dropping some. The data show roughly 40,000 clones, more than 80% seen once. The material was unsorted PBMCs, obtained 3.1 years after starting antiretroviral therapy. These receptor sequences come from a woman between 50 and 59 years old with HIV. The CDR3 runs from the conserved cysteine through the conserved F or W. The D gene is left open where the match is weak. Clone size is given for some rows only: seen once, a few or many times, or a class if the clone is expanded.

D: NA; size: NA; V: TRBV2; J: TRBJ2-1; length: 14; DNA: TGTGCCAGCAGTGGGGACCCCCGATCCAATGAGCAGTTCTTC; CDR3: CASSGDPRSNEQFF
D: NA; size: NA; V: TRBV4-3; J: TRBJ2-2; length: 14; DNA: TGCGCCAGCAGCCGGGACCTCAACACCGGGGAGCTGTTTTTT; CDR3: CASSRDLNTGELFF
D: TRBD1; size: NA; V: TRBV28; J: TRBJ1-5; length: 15; DNA: TGTGCCAGCAATTCAGGAGGGGGCGAGGGTCAGCCCCAGCATTTT; CDR3: CASNSGGGEGQPQHF
D: NA; size: NA; V: TRBV29-1; J: TRBJ1-2; length: 12; DNA: TGCAGCGTTGAAGATCGTAGAACTGGCTACACCTTC; CDR3: CSVEDRRTGYTF
D: TRBD1; size: NA; V: TRBV19; J: TRBJ1-6; length: 14; DNA: TGTGCCAGTAGGGGACAGGGACGTAATTCACCCCTCCACTTT; CDR3: CASRGQGRNSPLHF
D: TRBD1; size: NA; V: TRBV11-1; J: TRBJ2-7; length: 15; DNA: TGTGCCAGCAGCAACCGGGACAGGGTATTCTACGAGCAGTACTTC; CDR3: CASSNRDRVFYEQYF
D: TRBD1; size: NA; V: TRBV7-9; J: TRBJ2-5; length: 17; DNA: TGTGCCAGCAGCCTGAAAGTATCCGGACAGGGTCGGGGGACCCAGTACTTC; CDR3: CASSLKVSGQGRGTQYF
D: NA; size: NA; V: TRBV21-1; J: TRBJ1-3; length: 15; DNA: TGTGCCAGCAGAAAAGGCGGCAGGGCTGGAAACACCATATATTTT; CDR3: CASRKGGRAGNTIYF
D: TRBD2; size: NA; V: TRBV7-3; J: TRBJ2-1; length: 16; DNA: TGTGCCAGCAGCTTAAGTCGGGGGGGGCGATACAATGAGCAGTTCTTC; CDR3: CASSLSRGGRYNEQFF
D: NA; size: NA; V: TRBV4-1; J: TRBJ1-5; length: 14; DNA: TGCGCCAGCAGCCAAGATCCCTCAAATCAGCCCCAGCATTTT; CDR3: CASSQDPSNQPQHF
D: TRBD1; size: NA; V: TRBV6-6; J: TRBJ1-6; length: 16; DNA: TGTGCCAGCAGCTACCGGACAGGGGGTTATAATTCACCCCTCCACTTT; CDR3: CASSYRTGGYNSPLHF
D: NA; size: few; V: TRBV30; J: TRBJ1-3; length: 13; DNA: TGTGCCTGGAGCGCCGGGTCTAAGGGGGCCATATATTTT; CDR3: CAWSAGSKGAIYF
D: NA; size: NA; V: TRBV25-1; J: TRBJ1-2; length: 11; DNA: TGTGCCAGCAGTGAATACTATGGCTACACCTTC; CDR3: CASSEYYGYTF
D: TRBD1; size: NA; V: TRBV5-6; J: TRBJ1-3; length: 14; DNA: TGTGCCAGCAGCGTGGGACAGATTGGAAACACCATATATTTT; CDR3: CASSVGQIGNTIYF
D: TRBD1; size: NA; V: TRBV12-5; J: TRBJ2-7; length: 14; DNA: TGTGCTAGTGGGTCCGGGACAGGGTTCCACGAGCAGTACTTC; CDR3: CASGSGTGFHEQYF
D: TRBD2; size: NA; V: TRBV2; J: TRBJ2-3; length: 15; DNA: TGTGCCAGCAGTGAAGCGCTAGCGGGGGCTGGTACGCAGTATTTT; CDR3: CASSEALAGAGTQYF
D: TRBD1; size: NA; V: TRBV7-8; J: TRBJ1-5; length: 17; DNA: TGTGCCAGCAGCTTAGGTCGGACAGGGGAACGCAATCAGCCCCAGCATTTT; CDR3: CASSLGRTGERNQPQHF
D: NA; size: few; V: TRBV5-1; J: TRBJ1-6; length: 15; DNA: TGCGCCAGCAGCTTAGCGGCAGGGTATAATTCACCCCTCCACTTT; CDR3: CASSLAAGYNSPLHF
D: TRBD1; size: NA; V: TRBV11-2; J: TRBJ1-1; length: 18; DNA: TGTGCCAGCAGCTTAGATGGGACAGGGGGGAGAAGGAACACTGAAGCTTTCTTT; CDR3: CASSLDGTGGRRNTEAFF
D: NA; size: NA; V: TRBV6-1; J: TRBJ1-5; length: 14; DNA: TGTGCCAGCAGCAAGGGACTCGCGGCTCAGCCCCAGCATTTT; CDR3: CASSKGLAAQPQHF
D: NA; size: NA; V: TRBV5-4; J: TRBJ1-4; length: 14; DNA: TGTGCCAGCAGCTTGGAGCAGGGGTCTGAAAAACTGTTTTTT; CDR3: CASSLEQGSEKLFF
D: TRBD1; size: few; V: TRBV6-5; J: TRBJ1-2; length: 16; DNA: TGTGCCAGCAGTTACAAGCGGGACAGCCCTAATGCGGGCTACACCTTC; CDR3: CASSYKRDSPNAGYTF
D: NA; size: NA; V: TRBV7-5; J: TRBJ2-2; length: 14; DNA: TGTGCCAGCAGCTTTTATGACGGCACCGGGGAGCTGTTTTTT; CDR3: CASSFYDGTGELFF
D: NA; size: few; V: TRBV7-2; J: TRBJ1-5; length: 13; DNA: TGTGCCAGCAGCCCTAATAGCAATCAGCCCCAGCATTTT; CDR3: CASSPNSNQPQHF
D: TRBD1; size: NA; V: TRBV6-4; J: TRBJ1-5; length: 18; DNA: TGTGCCAGCAGTGACTGGCGGACAGGGGGCCTTAGCAATCAGCCCCAGCATTTT; CDR3: CASSDWRTGGLSNQPQHF
D: NA; size: NA; V: TRBV30; J: TRBJ1-1; length: 11; DNA: TGTGCCTGGACAAGACAGATTGAAGCTTTCTTT; CDR3: CAWTRQIEAFF
D: NA; size: NA; V: TRBV9; J: TRBJ1-5; length: 15; DNA: TGTGCCAGCAGCCCCGACGGGTATAGCAATCAGCCCCAGCATTTT; CDR3: CASSPDGYSNQPQHF
D: NA; size: few; V: TRBV7-2; J: TRBJ2-7; length: 13; DNA: TGTGCCAGCAGCTCCCCAGGCTCCTACGAGCAGTACTTC; CDR3: CASSSPGSYEQYF
D: NA; size: NA; V: TRBV9; J: TRBJ1-1; length: 16; DNA: TGTGCCAGCAGCGAACTCGGGATCGGGGCCAACACTGAAGCTTTCTTT; CDR3: CASSELGIGANTEAFF
D: NA; size: NA; V: TRBV4-3; J: TRBJ2-3; length: 16; DNA: TGCGCCAGCAGCCAAGAACGCTTCGTAAGCACAGATACGCAGTATTTT; CDR3: CASSQERFVSTDTQYF